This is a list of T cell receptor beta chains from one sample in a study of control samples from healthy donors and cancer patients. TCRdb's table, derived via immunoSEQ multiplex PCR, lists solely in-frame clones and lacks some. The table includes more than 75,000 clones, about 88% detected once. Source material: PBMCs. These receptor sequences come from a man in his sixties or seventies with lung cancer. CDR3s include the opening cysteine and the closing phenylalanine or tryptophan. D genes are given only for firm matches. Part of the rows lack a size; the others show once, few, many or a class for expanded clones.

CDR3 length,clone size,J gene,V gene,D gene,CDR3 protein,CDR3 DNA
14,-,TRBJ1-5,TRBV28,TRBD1,CASSPGQGGQPQHF,TGTGCCAGCAGTCCTGGACAGGGTGGCCAGCCCCAGCATTTT
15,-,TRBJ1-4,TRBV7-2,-,CASSIRQVRGEKLFF,TGTGCCAGCAGCATAAGACAGGTCCGGGGTGAAAAACTGTTTTTT
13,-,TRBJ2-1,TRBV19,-,CASSIGPLTLQFF,TGTGCCAGTAGTATAGGTCCTCTTACTCTGCAGTTCTTC
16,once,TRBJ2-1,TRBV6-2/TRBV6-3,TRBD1,CASSRPGQSSYNEQFF,TGTGCCAGCAGTCGACCGGGACAGAGCTCCTACAATGAGCAGTTCTTC
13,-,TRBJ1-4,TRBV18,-,CASSQGINEKLFF,TGTGCCAGCTCACAGGGAATTAATGAAAAACTGTTTTTT
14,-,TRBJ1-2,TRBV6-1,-,CASSEAQPPYGYTF,TGTGCCAGCAGTGAAGCGCAGCCCCCCTATGGCTACACCTTC
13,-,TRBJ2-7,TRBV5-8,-,CASSLRSFNEQYF,TGTGCCAGCAGCTTACGATCATTCAACGAGCAGTACTTC
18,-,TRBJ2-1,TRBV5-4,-,CASSLGTQGRGAHNEQFF,TGTGCCAGCAGCTTGGGAACTCAGGGGAGGGGCGCCCACAATGAGCAGTTCTTC
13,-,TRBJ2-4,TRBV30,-,CAWQQEAKNIQYF,TGTGCCTGGCAACAGGAAGCCAAAAACATTCAGTACTTC
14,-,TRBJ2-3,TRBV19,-,CASSGPGWSDTQYF,TGTGCCAGTAGTGGGCCTGGCTGGTCGGATACGCAGTATTTT
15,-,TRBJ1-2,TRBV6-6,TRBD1,CASTDSRGRRGGYTF,TGTGCCAGCACCGACAGCAGGGGGCGAAGGGGTGGCTACACCTTC
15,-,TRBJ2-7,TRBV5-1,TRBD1,CASSPRDSGTYEQYF,TGCGCCAGCAGCCCCCGGGACAGTGGTACCTACGAGCAGTACTTC
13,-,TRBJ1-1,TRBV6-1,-,CASSPTGNTEAFF,TGTGCCAGCAGCCCTACAGGGAACACTGAAGCTTTCTTT
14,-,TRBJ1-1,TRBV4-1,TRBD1,CASSKRQDRPEAFF,TGCGCCAGCAGCAAAAGGCAGGACAGGCCTGAAGCTTTCTTT
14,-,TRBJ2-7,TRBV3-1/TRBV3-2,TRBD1,CASSDRGGFYEQYF,TGTGCCAGCAGCGACAGGGGAGGTTTTTACGAGCAGTACTTC
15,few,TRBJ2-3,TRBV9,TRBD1,CASSVGGTGYDTQYF,TGTGCCAGCAGCGTAGGTGGGACAGGGTACGATACGCAGTATTTT
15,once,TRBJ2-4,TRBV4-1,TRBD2,CASSPGGVAKNIQYF,TGCGCCAGCAGTCCGGGGGGGGTAGCCAAAAACATTCAGTACTTC
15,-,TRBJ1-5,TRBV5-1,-,CASSPSGTDYQPQHF,TGCGCCAGCAGCCCATCCGGGACGGATTATCAGCCCCAGCATTTT
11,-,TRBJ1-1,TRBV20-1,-,CSALGYTEAFF,TGCAGTGCTTTAGGTTACACTGAAGCTTTCTTT
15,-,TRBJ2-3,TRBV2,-,CASRTTGGYTDTQYF,TGTGCCAGCAGGACGACGGGGGGCTACACAGATACGCAGTATTTT
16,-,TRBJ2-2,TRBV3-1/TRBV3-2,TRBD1,CASSQIYRGRDGELFF,TGTGCCAGCAGCCAAATTTACAGGGGGCGAGACGGGGAGCTGTTTTTT
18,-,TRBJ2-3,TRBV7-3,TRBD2,CASSLNTGTRGGPDTQYF,TGTGCCAGCAGCTTAAACACCGGGACTAGAGGTGGTCCAGATACGCAGTATTTT
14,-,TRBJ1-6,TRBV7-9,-,CASSLEQFNSPLHF,TGTGCCAGCAGCTTAGAACAGTTTAATTCACCCCTCCACTTT
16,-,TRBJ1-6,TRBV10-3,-,CAISESGGEMGSPLHF,TGTGCCATCAGTGAGTCGGGCGGGGAGATGGGTTCACCCCTCCACTTT
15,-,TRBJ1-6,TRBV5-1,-,CASSGASSYNSPLHF,TGCGCCAGCAGCGGGGCGAGCTCCTATAATTCACCCCTCCACTTT
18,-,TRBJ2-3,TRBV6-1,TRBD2,CASSDPRTVAGDTDTQYF,TGTGCCAGCAGTGACCCCCGTACGGTGGCGGGGGACACAGATACGCAGTATTTT
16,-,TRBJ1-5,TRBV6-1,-,CASSERGWDSNQPQHF,TGTGCCAGCAGTGAAAGAGGCTGGGATAGCAATCAGCCCCAGCATTTT